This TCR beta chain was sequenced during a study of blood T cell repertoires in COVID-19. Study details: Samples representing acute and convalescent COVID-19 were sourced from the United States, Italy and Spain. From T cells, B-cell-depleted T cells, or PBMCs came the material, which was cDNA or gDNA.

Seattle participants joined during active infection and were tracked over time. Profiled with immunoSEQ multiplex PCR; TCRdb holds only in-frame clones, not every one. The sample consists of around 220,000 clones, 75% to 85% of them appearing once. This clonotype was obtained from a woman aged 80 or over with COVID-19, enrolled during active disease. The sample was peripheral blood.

CDR3 sequence reads: CASILQGADTEAFF. The CDR3 nucleotides read TGTGCCAGCATCCTACAGGGGGCGGACACTGAAGCTTTCTTT. The chain recombines TRBV6-5 with TRBJ1-1, with 9 bases matching TRBD1. There are 14 residues in the CDR3. In germline, CDR1 is MNHEY, CDR2 SVGAGI. V was clipped by 7 bases and J by 3 bases; unmatched bases: 6.